These T cell receptor beta chains were read from a single sample in a study of T-cell reconstitution after alpha-beta-depleted transplantation in children. TCRdb analysed the PCR reads with MiXCR anew, one entry per CDR3 protein. Of some 3,900 distinct CDR3 sequences listed, about 8.2% are singletons. The sample here was PBMCs, mostly from graft donor cells, taken 180 days after TCRalphabeta/CD19-depleted stem cell transplant. The receptors stem from a male patient under 10 years old who had a stem cell transplant for acute lymphoblastic leukemia, so the T cells may come from the graft donor. Both conserved end residues are part of each CDR3. The D gene is left open where the match is weak. Clone sizes are given selectively: once, few, many, or a class where the clone is expanded.

j_gene,d_gene,v_gene,abundance,CDR3aa,CDR3nt
TRBJ2-7,.,TRBV29-1,many,CSVEVESSYEQYF,TGCAGCGTTGAGGTAGAGAGCTCCTACGAGCAGTACTTC
TRBJ2-7,TRBD1,TRBV28,.,CASPPSGTGGYGQYF,TGTGCCAGCCCGCCCTCCGGGACAGGGGGTTACGGGCAGTACTTC
TRBJ1-5,TRBD1,TRBV6-5,medium-sized,CASMVMTGTNQPQHF,TGTGCCAGCATGGTTATGACAGGGACCAATCAGCCCCAGCATTTT
TRBJ2-1,.,TRBV7-2,large,CASSFRGNVYEQFF,TGTGCCAGCAGCTTCCGCGGGAATGTCTATGAGCAGTTCTTC
TRBJ1-1,TRBD1,TRBV9,many,CASSVGPGGEDEAFF,TGTGCCAGCAGCGTAGGCCCAGGGGGCGAAGATGAAGCTTTCTTT
TRBJ2-7,.,TRBV12-3/TRBV12-4,many,CASRARSYEQYF,TGTGCCAGTAGGGCCCGCTCCTACGAGCAGTACTTC
TRBJ2-1,.,TRBV4-2,many,CASSQEGRYNEQFF,TGTGCCAGCAGCCAAGAGGGACGGTACAATGAGCAGTTCTTC
TRBJ2-7,TRBD2,TRBV5-4,few,CASSTWTSGKYEQYF,TGTGCCAGCAGCACCTGGACTAGCGGGAAATACGAGCAGTACTTC
TRBJ2-3,.,TRBV3-1,.,CASSQEPRQGGGTQYF,TGTGCCAGCAGCCAAGAACCCCGACAGGGAGGGGGTACGCAGTATTTT
TRBJ2-7,TRBD1,TRBV7-9,many,CASSSLQGWGFHEQYF,TGTGCCAGCAGCTCCTTACAGGGGTGGGGTTTCCACGAGCAGTACTTC
TRBJ2-2,TRBD1,TRBV5-4,.,CASRPGGAAGALLF,TGTGCCAGCAGACCAGGGGGCGCCGCCGGGGCGCTGCTTTTT
TRBJ2-7,TRBD2,TRBV7-2,many,CASSFLGTSGTGEQYF,TGTGCCAGCAGCTTCCTTGGGACTAGCGGGACCGGCGAGCAGTACTTC
TRBJ1-1,TRBD1,TRBV10-3,.,CAISQGQLAEAFF,TGTGCCATCAGTCAGGGACAGTTGGCTGAAGCTTTCTTT
TRBJ2-7,TRBD2,TRBV5-6,medium-sized,CASSSRTSGIIEQYF,TGTGCCAGCAGCTCCCGGACTAGCGGGATTATCGAGCAGTACTTC
TRBJ1-6,TRBD1,TRBV7-9,many,CASTVVQGSHNSPLHF,TGTGCCAGCACCGTCGTACAGGGGTCCCATAATTCACCCCTCCACTTT
TRBJ2-7,TRBD1,TRBV7-9,many,CASSLRQGAQKEQYF,TGTGCCAGCAGCCTCCGACAGGGGGCGCAGAAGGAGCAGTACTTC
TRBJ2-1,TRBD2,TRBV7-2,many,CASSLPGKSGKWSEQFF,TGTGCCAGCAGCTTGCCCGGTAAAAGCGGGAAATGGAGTGAGCAGTTCTTC
TRBJ1-6,.,TRBV28,many,CASGGGSPLHF,TGTGCCAGTGGGGGGGGTTCACCCCTCCACTTT
TRBJ2-3,TRBD2,TRBV20-1,many,CSARVPSGSTDTQYF,TGCAGTGCTAGAGTCCCTAGCGGGAGCACAGATACGCAGTATTTT
TRBJ1-1,.,TRBV7-9,many,CASSPKSSWGTEAFF,TGTGCCAGCAGCCCCAAAAGCTCCTGGGGCACTGAAGCTTTCTTT
TRBJ1-1,.,TRBV12-3/TRBV12-4,many,CASSLSGGRGTEAFF,TGTGCCAGCAGTCTAAGTGGGGGGAGGGGTACTGAAGCTTTCTTT
TRBJ2-1,.,TRBV12-3/TRBV12-4,many,CASSLGSFSEQFF,TGTGCCAGCAGTTTAGGTAGTTTCAGTGAGCAGTTCTTC
TRBJ2-7,TRBD1,TRBV7-6,many,CASSSKDRGVEGQYF,TGTGCCAGCAGCTCCAAAGACAGGGGTGTCGAAGGGCAGTACTTC
TRBJ1-3,.,TRBV7-9,medium-sized,CASSSGGFSGNTIYF,TGTGCCAGCAGCTCCGGGGGTTTCTCTGGAAACACCATATATTTT
TRBJ2-2,.,TRBV7-2,many,CASSLAGLEGGELFF,TGTGCCAGCAGCTTAGCAGGGCTAGAGGGCGGGGAGCTGTTTTTT
TRBJ2-1,TRBD2,TRBV3-1,many,CASSLGLGWGTSYNEQFF,TGTGCCAGCAGCCTAGGACTAGGGTGGGGTACCTCCTACAATGAGCAGTTCTTC
TRBJ1-3,.,TRBV5-4,many,CASSLEGLAGNTIYF,TGTGCCAGCAGCTTGGAGGGGCTCGCTGGAAACACCATATATTTT
TRBJ1-3,TRBD1,TRBV6-5,many,CASSYSGQGEGNTIYF,TGTGCCAGCAGTTACTCTGGCCAGGGGGAGGGAAACACCATATATTTT
TRBJ2-7,TRBD1,TRBV6-5,many,CASSSTGGTPYEQYF,TGTGCCAGCAGTTCCACAGGGGGCACTCCCTACGAGCAGTACTTC
TRBJ2-7,TRBD2,TRBV11-2,many,CASSRGGATVPYEQYF,TGTGCCAGCAGCCGGGGGGGGGCGACGGTCCCCTACGAGCAGTACTTC
TRBJ2-7,TRBD2,TRBV2,many,CASSRRPGLGYEQYF,TGTGCCAGCAGTCGAAGACCGGGACTAGGCTACGAGCAGTACTTC
TRBJ2-1,.,TRBV5-8,few,CASSPGGTDNEQFF,TGTGCCAGCAGCCCTGGCGGGACGGACAATGAGCAGTTCTTC
TRBJ2-7,.,TRBV20-1,medium-sized,CSAPGSSYEQYF,TGCAGTGCTCCAGGGTCCTCCTACGAGCAGTACTTC
TRBJ2-1,.,TRBV3-1,medium-sized,CASSQEISIYEQFF,TGTGCCAGCAGCCAAGAGATTAGCATCTATGAGCAGTTCTTC
TRBJ1-1,.,TRBV7-9,medium-sized,CASSDSGGSTEAFF,TGTGCCAGCAGCGACAGTGGAGGGAGCACTGAAGCTTTCTTT
TRBJ1-6,.,TRBV27,few,CASSPGRSPLHF,TGTGCCAGCAGTCCCGGTCGTTCACCCCTCCACTTT
TRBJ2-7,TRBD2,TRBV5-1,many,CASSLGLAGDSEQYF,TGCGCCAGCAGCTTGGGACTAGCGGGAGACAGCGAGCAGTACTTC
TRBJ1-3,.,TRBV7-8,many,CASSLLRNTIYF,TGTGCCAGCAGCTTATTGCGCAACACCATATATTTT
TRBJ1-1,.,TRBV7-9,many,CASGGWHTEAFF,TGTGCCAGCGGAGGGTGGCACACTGAAGCTTTCTTT
TRBJ2-2,.,TRBV5-4,.,CASSPGGAGGELFF,TGTGCCAGCAGCCCTGGGGGCGCCGGCGGGGAGCTGTTTTTT
TRBJ2-5,TRBD2,TRBV7-9,medium-sized,CASSRQMGGAGQETQYF,TGTGCCAGCAGCCGGCAAATGGGGGGAGCGGGGCAAGAGACCCAGTACTTC
TRBJ2-1,TRBD1,TRBV7-9,many,CASREQGRQSSYNEQFF,TGTGCCAGCAGGGAACAGGGGCGCCAAAGCTCCTACAATGAGCAGTTCTTC
TRBJ1-1,.,TRBV6-5,medium-sized,CASSYSGVRGTEAFF,TGTGCCAGCAGTTACTCAGGGGTACGGGGCACTGAAGCTTTCTTT
TRBJ1-1,.,TRBV29-1,many,CSVEPAGFF,TGCAGCGTTGAACCAGCGGGTTTCTTT
TRBJ2-1,.,TRBV11-2,many,CASSLGPEGDEQFF,TGTGCCAGCAGCTTAGGGCCAGAAGGGGATGAGCAGTTCTTC
TRBJ1-3,.,TRBV28,many,CASSGPGNTIYF,TGTGCCAGCAGTGGGCCTGGAAACACCATATATTTT
TRBJ2-7,.,TRBV11-2,many,CASSLDKEVYEQYF,TGTGCCAGCAGCTTAGATAAGGAGGTCTACGAGCAGTACTTC
TRBJ2-1,TRBD1,TRBV7-9,many,CASSLVQGADEQFF,TGTGCCAGCAGCTTAGTTCAGGGGGCGGATGAGCAGTTCTTC